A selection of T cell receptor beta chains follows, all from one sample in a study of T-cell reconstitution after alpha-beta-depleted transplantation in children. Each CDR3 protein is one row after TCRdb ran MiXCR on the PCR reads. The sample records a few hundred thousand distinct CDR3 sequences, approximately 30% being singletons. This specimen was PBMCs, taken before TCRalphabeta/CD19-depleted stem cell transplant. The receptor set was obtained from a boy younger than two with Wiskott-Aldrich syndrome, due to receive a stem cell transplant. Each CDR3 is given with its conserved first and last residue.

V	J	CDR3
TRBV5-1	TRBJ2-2	CASSSARNTGELFF
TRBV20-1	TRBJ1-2	CSARDRQGFGYTF
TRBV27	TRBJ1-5	CASSLRPQGNQPQHF
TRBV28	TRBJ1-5	CASSHDREGQPQHF
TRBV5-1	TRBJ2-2	CASSLISGTAGELFF
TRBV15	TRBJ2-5	CATSVRDNQETQYF
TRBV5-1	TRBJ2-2	CASRTETSGSITGELFF
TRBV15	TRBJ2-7	CATSRDSGGYSYEQYF
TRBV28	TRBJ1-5	CASREIGGSDGPQHF
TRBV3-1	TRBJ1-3	CASSLRTAGNTIYF
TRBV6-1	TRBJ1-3	CASRRNTGATSNTIYF
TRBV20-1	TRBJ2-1	CSAVGPPDNNEQFF
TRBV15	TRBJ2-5	CATSRDFGGQETQYF
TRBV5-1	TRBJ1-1	CASSLGGGSNTEAFF
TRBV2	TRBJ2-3	CAGKDRGTDTQYF
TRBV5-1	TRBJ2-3	CASSSQGPGTDTQYF
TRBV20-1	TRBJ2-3	CSALSLAGVPDTQYF
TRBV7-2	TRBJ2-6	CASSPILAGANVLTF
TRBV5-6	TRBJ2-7	CASSFWGREQYF
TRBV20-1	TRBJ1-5	CSAVPSPGINQPQHF
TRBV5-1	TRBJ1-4	CASSRGTENEKLFF
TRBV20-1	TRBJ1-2	CSARATANYGYTF
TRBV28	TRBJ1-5	CASSFPRVGNQPQHF
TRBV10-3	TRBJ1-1	CAISEPGRTEAFF
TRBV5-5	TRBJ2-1	CASSLRFLAGGNEQFF
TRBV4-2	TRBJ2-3	CASSLRLSSTDTQYF
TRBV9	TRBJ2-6	CASSVGAGSRRPGANVLTF
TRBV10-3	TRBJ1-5	CAISEAGGGQPQHF
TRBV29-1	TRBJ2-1	CSVKGNEQFF
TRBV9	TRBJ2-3	CASSFVAGAGTDTQYF
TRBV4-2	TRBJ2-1	CASSQMTSAEQFF
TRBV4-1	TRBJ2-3	CASSQVTDTQYF
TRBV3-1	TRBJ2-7	CASSRGTGRNEQYF
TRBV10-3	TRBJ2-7	CAISDPQTQGIAYEQYF
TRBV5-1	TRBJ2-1	CASKPSGSGNEQFF
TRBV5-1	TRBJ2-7	CASREGQGLYEQYF
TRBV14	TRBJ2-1	CASSQTGGAIYEQFF
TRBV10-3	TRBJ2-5	CAIAGTGVGETQYF
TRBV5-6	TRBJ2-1	CASSYYPKYNEQFF
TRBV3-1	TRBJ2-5	CASRSTSGTLRETQYF
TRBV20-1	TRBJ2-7	CSASRDRGWEQYF
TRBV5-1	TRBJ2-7	CASSLVSGDSYEQYF
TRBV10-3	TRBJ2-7	CAISESRGQGSYEQYF
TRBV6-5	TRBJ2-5	CASSYSSGEETQYF
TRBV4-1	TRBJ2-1	CASSQTRDRGKYNEQFF
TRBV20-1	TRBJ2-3	CSAISSGRALDTQYF
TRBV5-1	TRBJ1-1	CASSMGPGNTEAFF